Shown below are 21 T cell receptor beta chains from a single sample sequenced in a study of post-analysis software for immune sequencing data. The library was made from cDNA and included unique molecular identifiers. TCRdb ran MiXCR on the PCR reads and lists one entry per CDR3 protein. Here the sample spans 750,000 to 950,000 distinct CDR3 sequences, approximately 44% being singletons. Study observations and caveats: Five TRBV segments, including TRBV5-6, TRBV5-1 and TRBV20-1, were more frequent in patients than controls.

Antigens for these TCRs are unknown. Sequencing was performed on blood. Source of these receptors: a girl aged 5-17 years with multiple sclerosis.

The rearrangement uses TRBV15 and TRBJ2-7; D is undetermined. Germline V CDR1 and CDR2: LNHNV, YYDKDF (reference sequence). CDR3 length equals 14 residues. The V end lost 0 bases, the J end lost 4 bases, and 10 bases lay between the germline ends. CDR3 protein: CATSRDQNPYEQYF. CDR3 sequence (DNA): TGTGCCACCAGCAGAGATCAGAATCCGTACGAGCAGTACTTC.

This clonotype was seen once. The gene calls are TRBV6-5 and TRBJ1-4; D is undetermined. V gave up 0 bases and J gave up 0 bases, with 8 bases separating them. There are 16 residues in the CDR3. The V gene's germline CDR1 is MNHEY and CDR2 SVGAGI. CDR3 coding DNA: TGTGCCAGCAGTTACTCCCGCACCGCAACTAATGAAAAACTGTTTTTT. Translating it yields CASSYSRTATNEKLFF.

This clonotype was recorded once. The chain recombines TRBV12-3 or TRBV12-4 with TRBJ2-1; TRBD2 matches 11 bases. The CDR3 has 16 amino acids. Germline trimming cut 0 bases from V and 7 bases from J; bases unmatched to any gene: 5. CDR3: CASSLAETSGINEQFF. Here the CDR3 DNA reads TGTGCCAGCAGTTTAGCGGAGACTAGCGGGATAAATGAGCAGTTCTTC.

The chain joins TRBV5-5 to TRBJ1-4; D possibly corresponds to TRBD1 (5 bases). This CDR3 contains 17 residues. Germline V lookup: CDR1 SGHKS, CDR2 YYEKEE (reference sequence). The ends were cut back, 4 bases at V and 4 bases at J, with 20 bases in the middle. For the CDR3, the DNA is TGTGCCAGCAGCAGGGGACCCCCTGGGGCCAATAATGAAAAACTGTTTTTT. This translates into CASSRGPPGANNEKLFF. The whole variable domain, remainder taken from reference TRBV5-5 and TRBJ1-4, is DAGVTQSPTHLIKTRGQQVTLRCSPISGHKSVSWYQQVLGQGPQFIFQYYEKEERGRGNFPDRFSARQFPNYSSELNVNALLLGDSALYLCASSRGPPGANNEKLFFGSGTQLSVL.

This clonotype was observed a single time. This chain connects TRBV27 to TRBJ1-2; 7 bases line up with TRBD1. This CDR3 is built from 17 residues. The V and J ends lost 4 bases and 4 bases, in that order; junction bases with no gene match: 15. Looked up from germline, CDR1 is MNHEY and CDR2 is SMNVEV (reference sequence). The DNA for the CDR3 is TGTGCCAGCAGTTCCACCCTTAGACAGGGTCCCAGCTATGGCTACACCTTC. Its translation: CASSSTLRQGPSYGYTF.

V gene TRBV7-2 combines with J gene TRBJ1-2; 10 bases match TRBD1. Germline assignment: CDR1 SGHTA and CDR2 FQGNSA. CDR3 length: 14 residues. V lost 5 bases, J lost 7 bases, and 7 bases stayed unmatched. Here the CDR3 DNA reads TGTGCCAGCAGCACCGGGACAGGGGTTCTTGGCTACACCTTC. Encoded protein: CASSTGTGVLGYTF.

In nucleotides, the CDR3 is TGTGCCAGCAGCGGGGAAGGGGGCGCGGGGTACAATGAGCAGTTCTTC. Amino acid sequence: CASSGEGGAGYNEQFF. V is TRBV7-6 and J is TRBJ2-1; D possibly corresponds to TRBD1 (7 bases). The CDR3 contains 16 residues. Trimming removed 5 bases from V and 4 bases from J, with 18 bases in between. Germline CDR1 reads SGHVS; CDR2 reads FNYEAQ.

The chain joins TRBV7-6 to TRBJ2-5, with 7 bases matching TRBD2. The J call could be wrong; TRBJ2-7 is a better fit for the DNA end. Germline values: CDR1 SGHVS, CDR2 FNYEAQ. The CDR3 covers 17 residues. DNA for the CDR3: TGTGCCAGCAGCTTCAGGACTAGAACCGATATTATCTACGAGCAGTACTTC. This codes for CASSFRTRTDIIYEQYF.

This clonotype has a handful of counts. This chain uses TRBV7-9 with TRBJ2-7, with no clear D. The germline V gene encodes CDR1 SEHNR and CDR2 FQNEAQ (reference sequence). This CDR3 comprises 12 residues. V gave up 10 bases and J gave up 2 bases, with 12 bases separating them. Here the CDR3 DNA reads TGTGCCACTTCCGGGCCCCCCTACGAGCAGTACTTC. Encoded protein: CATSGPPYEQYF. Supplemented by reference TRBV7-9 and TRBJ2-7, the full variable domain reads DTGVSQNPRHKITKRGQNVTFRCDPISEHNRLYWYRQTLGQGPEFLTYFQNEAQLEKSRLLSDRFSAERPKGSFSTLEIQRTEQGDSAMYLCATSGPPYEQYFGPGTRLTVT.

The CDR3 DNA follows: TGCAGTGCTAGACGTGCGGGGGCGGCCACCGGGGAGCTGTTTTTT. Its translation is CSARRAGAATGELFF. The rearrangement uses TRBV20-1 and TRBJ2-2; D may be TRBD2 (7 bases). CDR3 length equals 15 residues. The V and J ends lost 2 bases and 4 bases respectively, with 14 bases between them. Germline V lookup: CDR1 DFQATT, CDR2 SNEGSKA (reference sequence).

The chain couples TRBV28 to TRBJ2-7, with no clear D. The germline CDR1 and CDR2 sequences are MDHEN and SYDVKM. Deletions cut 4 bases from V and 0 bases from J, with 10 bases between. The CDR3 has 14 amino acids. The CDR3 nucleotides are TGTGCCAGCAGTTGGATAGGGATCTCCTACGAGCAGTACTTC. Its translation is CASSWIGISYEQYF.

This clonotype was observed a few times. The chain links TRBV12-3 or TRBV12-4 to TRBJ2-3; 10 positions agree with TRBD2. After removal of 6 bases from V and 3 bases from J, the junction contained 9 bases not matched to a gene. The CDR3 has 16 residues. The CDR3 spells CASSLPTSGETDTQYF. In DNA form, the CDR3 reads TGTGCCAGCAGCCTCCCAACTAGCGGGGAAACAGATACGCAGTATTTT.

V is TRBV9 and J is TRBJ2-4; the D is unclear. The tail of the sequence fits TRBJ2-5 better, so the J call may be wrong. In germline, CDR1 is SGDLS, CDR2 YYNGEE. The CDR3 has 14 residues. This CDR3 reads CASSVAPSQETQYF. The CDR3, as DNA: TGTGCCAGCAGCGTAGCGCCTAGTCAAGAGACCCAGTACTTC.

The rearrangement links TRBV29-1 to TRBJ2-1; a possible D gene is TRBD2 (5 bases). Trimming stripped 6 bases from V and 6 bases from J, with 15 bases between. This CDR3 comprises 13 residues. Germline-derived CDR1 and CDR2 are SQVTM and ANQGSEA. The DNA of the CDR3 is TGCAGCGTCAACTTCTGGGCGGGCAATGAGCAGTTCTTC. Translating it yields CSVNFWAGNEQFF.

This rearrangement joins TRBV9 to TRBJ2-7; D ambiguous. The germline V gene encodes CDR1 SGDLS and CDR2 YYNGEE. The CDR3 runs to 14 residues. V lost 0 bases to trimming and J lost 3 bases, with 10 bases between them. CDR3 protein: CASSVEPDHYEQYF. CDR3 in DNA: TGTGCCAGCAGCGTAGAACCCGACCACTACGAGCAGTACTTC.

Here the CDR3 reads CASSEGDNMNTEAFF. In nucleotides, the CDR3 is TGTGCCAGCAGCGAGGGGGACAACATGAACACTGAAGCTTTCTTT. The V and J genes are TRBV9 and TRBJ1-1, with a tentative D call TRBD1 (6 bases). Germline V gene data show CDR1 as SGDLS and CDR2 as YYNGEE. The germline V and J ends were trimmed by 3 bases and 0 bases, with 12 bases remaining between them. The CDR3 is made up of 15 amino acids.

The CDR3 sequence: CASSSKVSLARDEETQYF. The CDR3 DNA is TGTGCCAGCAGCTCAAAAGTTTCGCTAGCGAGGGACGAAGAGACCCAGTACTTC. This chain connects TRBV13 to TRBJ2-5; D possibly corresponds to TRBD2 (6 bases). V gave up 4 bases and J gave up 3 bases, with 24 bases separating them. CDR1 PRHDT and CDR2 FYEKMQ come from the germline V gene (reference sequence). The CDR3 length is 18 residues. Filled out from reference TRBV13 and TRBJ2-5, the complete variable domain reads AAGVIQSPRHLIKEKRETATLKCYPIPRHDTVYWYQQGPGQDPQFLISFYEKMQSDKGSIPDRFSAQQFSDYHSELNMSSLELGDSALYFCASSSKVSLARDEETQYFGPGTRLLVL.

Note on this clonotype: Sequence at one end of the junction differs from germline and may be a read error. The rearrangement joins TRBV7-9 to TRBJ2-1; TRBD2 agrees at 7 bases. Germline V gives CDR1 SEHNR, CDR2 FQNEAQ (reference sequence). The CDR3 is 13 amino acids. The DNA of the CDR3 is TGTGCCGGCAGCTTAGTACCGGGACTACAAGAGTTCTTC. Its protein product is CAGSLVPGLQEFF.

V usage is TRBV5-1 and J usage is TRBJ1-5, with D hard to call. The length of the CDR3 is 17 residues. The ends were cut back, 4 bases at V and 3 bases at J, with 20 bases in the middle. Per the germline V gene, CDR1 is SGHRS and CDR2 is YFSETQ. For the CDR3, the DNA is TGCGCCAGCAGCGAGCGGAGGTCCTATCCTTCCAATCAGCCCCAGCATTTT. Translation: CASSERRSYPSNQPQHF.

This clonotype was observed a handful of times. The J gene is TRBJ2-1, the V gene TRBV27; TRBD2 is a possible D gene (5 bases). The V and J ends lost 5 bases and 7 bases respectively, with 15 bases between them. The CDR3 is 14 amino acids. CDR1 is MNHEY and CDR2 is SMNVEV in the germline V gene (reference sequence). The chain's CDR3 is CASSLRVTTNEQFF. The CDR3 DNA reads TGTGCCAGCAGTCTGCGGGTGACAACTAATGAGCAGTTCTTC.

This clonotype was recorded a few times. This chain uses TRBV14 with TRBJ2-5; D ambiguous. CDR3 length equals 16 residues. The germline gives CDR1 SGHDN, CDR2 FVKESK. V lost 1 base, J lost 11 bases, and 23 bases lay in between. As DNA, the CDR3 is TGTGCCAGCAGCCAAGTGAGCACTCCCAGCCTGAGAGAGCAGTACTTC. It specifies CASSQVSTPSLREQYF.